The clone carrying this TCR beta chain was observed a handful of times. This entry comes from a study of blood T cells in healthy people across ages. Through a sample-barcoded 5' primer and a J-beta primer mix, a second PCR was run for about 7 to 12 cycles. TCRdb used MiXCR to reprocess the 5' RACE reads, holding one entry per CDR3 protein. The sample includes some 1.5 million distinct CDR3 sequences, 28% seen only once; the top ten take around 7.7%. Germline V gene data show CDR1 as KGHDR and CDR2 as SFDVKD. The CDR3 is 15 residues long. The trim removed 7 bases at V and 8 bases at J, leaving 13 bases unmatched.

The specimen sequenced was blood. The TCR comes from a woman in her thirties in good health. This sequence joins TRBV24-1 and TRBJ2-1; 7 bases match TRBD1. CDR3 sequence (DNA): TGTGCCACCAGCGACCCGGGACAGCCCGTCCATGAGCAGTTCTTC. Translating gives CATSDPGQPVHEQFF.